This T cell receptor beta chain was sequenced during a study of glioma-infiltrating T cells after dendritic cell vaccination. Study at large: Patients received three intradermal dendritic cell vaccine injections at biweekly intervals.

Input was 2 ug genomic DNA, or all available if less. Some clones are missing from TCRdb's copy, which holds only in-frame ones; the method was immunoSEQ multiplex PCR. Here the sample spans roughly 70,000 clones, approximately 80% being singletons. None of the glioblastoma patients had an isocitrate dehydrogenase mutation. The CDR3 loop spans 15 amino acids. Trimming cost V 1 base and J 5 bases; bases outside gene matches: 6. CDR1 and CDR2 from the germline V gene are MDHEN and SYDVKM. The specimen was blood, collected before dendritic cell vaccination. The rearrangement links TRBV28 to TRBJ2-5, with 8 bases lining up with TRBD2. The sequence came from a human donor with glioblastoma. CDR3 coding DNA: TGTGCCAGCAGTTTATTTTCTAGCGGGCAGGAGACCCAGTACTTC. Protein product: CASSLFSSGQETQYF.